This entry features one T cell receptor (beta chain) sequence. A single record per CDR3 protein comes from TCRdb applying MiXCR to the 5' RACE reads. The repertoire consists of some 500,000 distinct CDR3 sequences, with less than 15% occurring once and the leading ten covering more than 13%. This sample is drawn from a study of T cells after yellow fever vaccination. Study in general: Fractions of low cell number were prepared using SMART-Seq v4 Ultra Low Input.

The receptor's source is a man aged 25-45 years who received the YFV17D yellow fever vaccine. This specimen consisted of PBMCs, obtained on the day of the yellow fever booster vaccination.

CDR3 DNA: TGTGCCAGCAGGGTCTCGGCCGAGACCCAGTACTTC. As protein: CASRVSAETQYF. The rearrangement uses TRBV2 and TRBJ2-5; the D is unclear. The germline CDR1 and CDR2 sequences are SNHLY and FYNNEI. V dropped 6 bases and J dropped 5 bases, with 10 bases sitting between them. This CDR3 contains 12 residues.